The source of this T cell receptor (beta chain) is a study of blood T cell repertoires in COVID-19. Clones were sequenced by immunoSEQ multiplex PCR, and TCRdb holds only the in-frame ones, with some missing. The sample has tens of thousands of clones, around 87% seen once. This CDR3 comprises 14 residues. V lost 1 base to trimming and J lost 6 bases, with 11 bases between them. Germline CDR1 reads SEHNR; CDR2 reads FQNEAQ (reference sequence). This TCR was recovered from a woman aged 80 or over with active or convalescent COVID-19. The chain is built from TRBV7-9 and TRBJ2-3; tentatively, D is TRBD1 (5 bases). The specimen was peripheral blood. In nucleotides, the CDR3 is TGTGCCAGCAGCTTAGGCCGACAGTTTGATACGCAGTATTTT. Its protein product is CASSLGRQFDTQYF.